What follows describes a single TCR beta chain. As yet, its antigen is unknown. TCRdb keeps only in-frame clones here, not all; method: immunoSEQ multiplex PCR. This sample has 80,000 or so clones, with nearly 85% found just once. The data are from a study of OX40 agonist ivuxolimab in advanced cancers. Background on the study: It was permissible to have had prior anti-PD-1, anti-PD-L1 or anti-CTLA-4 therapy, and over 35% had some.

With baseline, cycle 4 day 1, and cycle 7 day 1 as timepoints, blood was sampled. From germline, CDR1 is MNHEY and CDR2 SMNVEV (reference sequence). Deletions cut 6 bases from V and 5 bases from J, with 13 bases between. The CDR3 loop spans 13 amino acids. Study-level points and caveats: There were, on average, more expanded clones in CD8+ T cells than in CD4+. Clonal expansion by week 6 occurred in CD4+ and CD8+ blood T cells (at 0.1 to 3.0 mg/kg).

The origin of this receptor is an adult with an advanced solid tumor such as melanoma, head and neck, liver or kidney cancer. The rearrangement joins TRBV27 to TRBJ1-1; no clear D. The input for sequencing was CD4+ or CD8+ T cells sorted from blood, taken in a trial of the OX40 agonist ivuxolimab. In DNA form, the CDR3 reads TGTGCCAGCAGGCCGCGGGGTAGGACTGAAGCTTTCTTT. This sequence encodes CASRPRGRTEAFF.